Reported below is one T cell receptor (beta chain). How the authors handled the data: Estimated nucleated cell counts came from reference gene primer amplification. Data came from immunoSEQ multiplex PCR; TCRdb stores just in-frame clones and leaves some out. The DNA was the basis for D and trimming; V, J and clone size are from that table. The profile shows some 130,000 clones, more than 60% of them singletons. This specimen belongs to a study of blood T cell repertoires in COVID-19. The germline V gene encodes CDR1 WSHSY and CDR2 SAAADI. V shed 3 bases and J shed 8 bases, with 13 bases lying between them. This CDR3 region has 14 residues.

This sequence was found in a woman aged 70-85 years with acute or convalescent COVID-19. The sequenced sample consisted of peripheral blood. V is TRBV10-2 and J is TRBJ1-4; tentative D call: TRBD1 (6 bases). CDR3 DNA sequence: TGCGCCAGCAGTGAAACAGGCCAGGGGGAAAAACTGTTTTTT. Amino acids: CASSETGQGEKLFF.